These 32 T cell receptor beta chains were sequenced from one sample in a study of OX40 agonist ivuxolimab in advanced cancers. Assay: immunoSEQ multiplex PCR; the TCRdb copy retains only in-frame clones and omits some. The sample shows 100,000 to 150,000 clones, 93% of them seen only once. The sample in question was CD4+ or CD8+ T cells sorted from blood, obtained in a trial of the OX40 agonist ivuxolimab. The origin of the receptors is an adult with an advanced solid tumor such as melanoma, head and neck, liver or kidney cancer.

The gene calls are TRBV5-4 and TRBJ2-1; the D gene is possibly TRBD2 (6 bases). CDR3 size: 13 residues. Looked up from germline, CDR1 is SGHNT and CDR2 is YYREEE (reference sequence). V was cut by 0 bases and J by 7 bases, with 8 bases left in between. This CDR3 reads CASSLVAGNEQFF. In nucleotides, the CDR3 is TGTGCCAGCAGCTTGGTTGCGGGGAATGAGCAGTTCTTC.

The chain is built from TRBV6-6 and TRBJ1-4, with D hard to call. CDR1 MNHNY and CDR2 SVGAGI come from the germline V gene (reference sequence). Trimming took off 0 bases at V and 8 bases at J, with 4 bases between the two ends. The CDR3 is made up of 12 amino acids. The CDR3 nucleotides read TGTGCCAGCAGTTACTCGGCCGAAAAACTGTTTTTT. Its translation: CASSYSAEKLFF.

This clone was counted once. The V and J genes are TRBV25-1 and TRBJ2-3; maybe TRBD2 (6 bases). With 2 bases removed from V and 0 bases from J, the gap between germline ends came to 12 bases. This CDR3 contains 16 residues. Germline V gives CDR1 MGHDK, CDR2 SYGVNS. CDR3 coding DNA: TGTGCCAGCAGTGAACCCGGAGGGCGCAGCACAGATACGCAGTATTTT. Amino acids: CASSEPGGRSTDTQYF.

This clone was seen once. The V call is TRBV7-6, the J call TRBJ2-3; D is ambiguous. With 1 base removed from V and 5 bases from J, the gap between germline ends came to 22 bases. The CDR3 extends over 18 amino acids. The germline CDR1 and CDR2 sequences are SGHVS and FNYEAQ. Here the CDR3 DNA reads TGTGCCAGCAGCTTAGTTCCCTTGGGCCAAAAACAGTTAGATACGCAGTATTTT. Amino acids: CASSLVPLGQKQLDTQYF. Looking up the rest from reference TRBV7-6 and TRBJ2-3 gives the full variable domain: GAGVSQSPRYKVTKRGQDVALRCDPISGHVSLYWYRQALGQGPEFLTYFNYEAQQDKSGLPNDRFSAERPEGSISTLTIQRTEQRDSAMYRCASSLVPLGQKQLDTQYFGPGTRLTVL.

This chain joins TRBV28 and TRBJ1-1; D gene ambiguous. V was clipped by 2 bases and J by 6 bases, with 16 bases between them. The CDR3 extends over 15 amino acids. Germline values: CDR1 MDHEN, CDR2 SYDVKM. CDR3 nucleotides: TGTGCCAGCAGTTTACCCCACCGATCCGGCGCTGAAGCTTTCTTT. Translating gives CASSLPHRSGAEAFF.

This clone appeared a single time. This chain links TRBV9 with TRBJ1-4; D gene unclear. This CDR3 comprises 14 residues. V gave up 0 bases and J gave up 5 bases, with 8 bases separating them. The germline gives CDR1 SGDLS, CDR2 YYNGEE. For the CDR3, the DNA is TGTGCCAGCAGCGTAGCGGCCAGCAATGAAAAACTGTTTTTT. This gives the protein CASSVAASNEKLFF.

In its sample, this clone was seen a few times. CDR3 sequence: CASRQTTARSNEQFF. The CDR3 coding sequence is TGTGCCAGCAGACAAACAACGGCTAGATCAAATGAGCAGTTCTTC. The chain has TRBV6-6 and TRBJ2-1, with D unclear. This CDR3 has 15 amino acids. Trimming took 6 bases from V and 7 from J, leaving 19 bases between them. The V gene's germline CDR1 is MNHNY and CDR2 SVGAGI (reference sequence).

This rearrangement joins TRBV5-1 to TRBJ1-1; a possible D gene is TRBD1 (6 bases). The V end lost 0 bases, the J end lost 4 bases, and 10 bases lay between the germline ends. CDR3 size: 14 residues. Germline CDR1 is SGHRS and CDR2 is YFSETQ. The CDR3 spells CASSLVRGATEAFF. Written as DNA, the CDR3 is TGCGCCAGCAGCTTGGTAAGGGGGGCCACTGAAGCTTTCTTT.

J is TRBJ1-4 and V is TRBV7-9; D is uncertain. CDR3 length: 14 amino acids. Trimming took 5 bases from V and 5 from J, leaving 12 bases between them. Germline V gives CDR1 SEHNR, CDR2 FQNEAQ (reference sequence). Here the CDR3 DNA reads TGTGCCAGCAGCCCTGGACGGAGGAATGAAAAACTGTTTTTT. It codes for CASSPGRRNEKLFF.

The rearrangement joins TRBV5-5 to TRBJ2-7, with unresolved D. CDR1 and CDR2 from the germline V gene are SGHKS and YYEKEE (reference sequence). Trimming cost V 0 bases and J 2 bases, with 27 bases left between them. CDR3 size: 20 residues. This CDR3 reads CASSLDLGYPVLVGAYEQYF. CDR3 DNA: TGTGCCAGCAGCTTGGATTTGGGATATCCTGTCCTCGTTGGAGCCTACGAGCAGTACTTC.

The chain is built from TRBV7-8 and TRBJ1-1; 10 bases fit TRBD1. Germline V gene sequence: CDR1 SGHVS, CDR2 FQNEAQ. The CDR3 covers 13 residues. V shed 6 bases, J shed 5 bases, and the junction held 3 bases outside the gene matches. CDR3 bases: TGTGCCAGCAGGGGACAGGGGAGGACTGAAGCTTTCTTT. It is translated as CASRGQGRTEAFF.

This rearrangement joins TRBV18 to TRBJ2-2, with D maybe TRBD1 (6 bases). The CDR3 consists of 16 residues. Germline V gene data show CDR1 as KGHSH and CDR2 as LQKENI. With 3 bases removed from V and 0 bases from J, the gap between germline ends came to 11 bases. CDR3 region: CASSPLGQPNTGELFF. CDR3 DNA sequence: TGTGCCAGCTCACCCCTGGGACAACCGAACACCGGGGAGCTGTTTTTT.

The V call is TRBV5-1, the J call TRBJ2-4; the match to TRBD2 covers 7 bases. This CDR3 is 15 amino acids long. J was trimmed by 9 bases and V by 3 bases; bases with no gene match: 12. Germline lookup yields CDR1 SGHRS and CDR2 YFSETQ. The CDR3 coding sequence is TGCGCCAGCAGCTCCCAGGTTGGGTCGGGGGGCATTCAGTACTTC. Translation gives CASSSQVGSGGIQYF.

The chain combines TRBV27 with TRBJ2-2; possible D gene TRBD2, 5 bases. Germline assignment: CDR1 MNHEY and CDR2 SMNVEV (reference sequence). The ends were cut back, 5 bases at V and 5 bases at J, with 12 bases in the middle. The CDR3 spans 14 residues. The CDR3 region is CASSLFGETGELFF. CDR3 DNA sequence: TGTGCCAGCAGTCTTTTCGGGGAGACCGGGGAGCTGTTTTTT.

This clone occurred a few times. V gene TRBV9 combines with J gene TRBJ1-5, with D uncertain. With 3 bases removed from V and 7 bases from J, the gap between germline ends came to 8 bases. The CDR3 consists of 12 residues. The germline V gene encodes CDR1 SGDLS and CDR2 YYNGEE. CDR3 nucleotides: TGTGCCAGCAGCGGAGAATGGCAGCCCCAGCATTTT. It is translated as CASSGEWQPQHF.

The chain links TRBV6-1 to TRBJ1-6; the D gene is possibly TRBD1 (6 bases). V dropped 6 bases and J dropped 3 bases, with 12 bases sitting between them. Germline values: CDR1 MNHNS, CDR2 SASEGT. The CDR3 length is 15 residues. The CDR3 DNA sequence: TGTGCCAGCAGCACAGGGACTTACTATAATTCACCCCTCCACTTT. Its translation: CASSTGTYYNSPLHF.

This chain links TRBV7-9 with TRBJ2-2; D may match TRBD1 or TRBD2 (5 bases each). The V gene's germline CDR1 is SEHNR and CDR2 FQNEAQ (reference sequence). The CDR3 spans 16 residues. The germline V and J ends were trimmed by 6 bases and 1 base, with 15 bases remaining between them. CDR3 DNA sequence: TGTGCCAGCAGTGTTCAGGGACCGTTGAACACCGGGGAGCTGTTTTTT. Its translation: CASSVQGPLNTGELFF.

This clone appeared a single time. The gene calls are TRBV5-5 and TRBJ1-1; D is undetermined. CDR3 length: 15 amino acids. Germline V gene sequence: CDR1 SGHKS, CDR2 YYEKEE (reference sequence). V lost 3 bases, J lost 3 bases, and 15 bases lay in between. Written as DNA, the CDR3 is TGTGCCAGCAGCTCGGCGTGGGGTGGGTACACTGAAGCTTTCTTT. Its protein product is CASSSAWGGYTEAFF.

The CDR3 DNA follows: TGTGCCAGCAGCCAAGGTCCACGGACAGGGCCTGGAAACACCATATATTTT. This encodes CASSQGPRTGPGNTIYF. The gene calls are TRBV4-2 and TRBJ1-3, with 8 bases identical to TRBD1. Per the germline V gene, CDR1 is LGHNA and CDR2 is YNFKEQ. J lost 2 bases, V lost 1 base, and 7 bases had no gene match. This CDR3 is built from 17 residues.

V gene TRBV11-2 combines with J gene TRBJ1-2; D is uncertain. The CDR3 spans 14 residues. Trimming took off 6 bases at V and 8 bases at J, with 19 bases between the two ends. Germline CDR1 reads SGHAT; CDR2 reads FQNNGV. CDR3 residues: CASSSARGKKGYTF. CDR3 nucleotides: TGTGCCAGCAGTTCAGCCCGGGGAAAGAAGGGCTACACCTTC.

This chain uses TRBV7-2 with TRBJ2-7; D is uncertain. Germline V lookup: CDR1 SGHTA, CDR2 FQGNSA. V shed 4 bases and J shed 5 bases, with 15 bases lying between them. The CDR3 sequence is 14 residues long. The CDR3 reads CASSSRNPADEQYF. Written as DNA, the CDR3 is TGTGCCAGCAGCTCAAGGAATCCCGCCGACGAGCAGTACTTC.

V and J are TRBV19 and TRBJ1-1, with D perhaps TRBD1 (5 bases). V gave up 4 bases and J gave up 1 base, with 7 bases separating them. This CDR3 spans 13 amino acids. Per germline, CDR1 LNHDA and CDR2 SQIVND (reference sequence). CDR3 protein: CASSTGWNTEAFF. The CDR3, as DNA: TGTGCCAGTAGTACAGGGTGGAACACTGAAGCTTTCTTT.

The chain joins TRBV11-1 to TRBJ2-4, with D hard to call. Trimming removed 5 bases at V and 4 bases at J, with 15 bases between. Germline V gene sequence: CDR1 SGHAT, CDR2 FQDESV (reference sequence). The CDR3 runs 15 residues. The CDR3 DNA reads TGTGCCAGCAGCCCCTACACGGACCCTAAAAACATTCAGTACTTC. This gives the protein CASSPYTDPKNIQYF.

The chain joins TRBV4-2 to TRBJ2-1, with no clear D. Germline-derived CDR1 and CDR2 are LGHNA and YNFKEQ. CDR3 length: 15 amino acids. V gave up 6 bases and J gave up 2 bases, with 14 bases separating them. CDR3 sequence (DNA): TGTGCCAGCAGAGGGTACTACGGCCCCTACAATGAGCAGTTCTTC. Translating gives CASRGYYGPYNEQFF.

This clone was detected a few times. This chain uses TRBV6-5 with TRBJ1-5; D gene uncertain. V was shortened by 8 bases and J by 5 bases, with 7 bases between the two germline ends. The CDR3 is 11 residues long. Germline V gene lookup returns CDR1 MNHEY and CDR2 SVGAGI. The CDR3 DNA sequence: TGTGCCAGCCTAGGGCATCAGCCCCAGCATTTT. It codes for CASLGHQPQHF.

This clone was detected once. V gene TRBV28 combines with J gene TRBJ2-7, with 10 positions matching TRBD1. CDR3 length: 14 residues. Per the germline V gene, CDR1 is MDHEN and CDR2 is SYDVKM. The ends lost 7 bases at V and 5 bases at J; junction bases unmatched: 8. The CDR3 region is CASIRDRGFNEQYF. The CDR3 bases are TGTGCCAGCATCCGGGACAGGGGCTTCAACGAGCAGTACTTC.

The V call is TRBV7-9, the J call TRBJ1-2; D gene uncertain. The CDR3 runs 14 residues. With 11 bases removed from V and 0 bases from J, the gap between germline ends came to 16 bases. Germline V gives CDR1 SEHNR, CDR2 FQNEAQ (reference sequence). The CDR3 loop is CAQQLIAANYGYTF. The CDR3, as DNA: TGTGCCCAGCAGCTTATTGCGGCTAACTATGGCTACACCTTC.

V gene TRBV5-4 combines with J gene TRBJ2-3; 13 bases align to TRBD2. This CDR3 comprises 17 residues. Germline CDR1 is SGHNT and CDR2 is YYREEE (reference sequence). V lost 4 bases, J lost 2 bases, and 7 bases stayed unmatched. As DNA, the CDR3 is TGTGCCAGCAGCCTTGGACTAGCGGGGGAGCACACAGATACGCAGTATTTT. Its protein is CASSLGLAGEHTDTQYF. Variable domain in full (rest from reference TRBV5-4 and TRBJ2-3): ETGVTQSPTHLIKTRGQQVTLRCSSQSGHNTVSWYQQALGQGPQFIFQYYREEENGRGNFPPRFSGLQFPNYSSELNVNALELDDSALYLCASSLGLAGEHTDTQYFGPGTRLTVL.

As for this clone: The same CDR3 also results from other DNA sequences found in this sample. This chain connects TRBV18 to TRBJ2-5; unclear D gene. CDR3 size: 13 residues. Germline V lookup: CDR1 KGHSH, CDR2 LQKENI. V lost 3 bases and J 1 base, leaving 6 bases between the germline ends. CDR3 sequence (DNA): TGTGCCAGCTCACCGGGCCTCCAAGAGACCCAGTACTTC. This gives the protein CASSPGLQETQYF.

The rearrangement uses TRBV11-3 and TRBJ2-2, with D possibly being TRBD1 (5 bases). CDR3 length equals 14 residues. V lost 1 base and J lost 5, with 8 bases in between. The germline CDR1 and CDR2 sequences are SGHNT and YENEEA. The CDR3 region is CASSLVGVTGELFF. The DNA of the CDR3 is TGTGCCAGCAGCTTAGTAGGGGTTACCGGGGAGCTGTTTTTT.

This chain joins TRBV7-9 and TRBJ2-2; D may be TRBD2 (6 bases). In germline, CDR1 is SEHNR, CDR2 FQNEAQ (reference sequence). Trimming removed 3 bases from V and 0 bases from J, with 8 bases in between. The CDR3 covers 15 residues. Here the CDR3 reads CASSFRGSNTGELFF. The CDR3 nucleotides read TGTGCCAGCAGCTTCCGGGGGTCGAACACCGGGGAGCTGTTTTTT.

This clone was observed a few times. CDR3 sequence (DNA): TGTGCCAGCAGTACAAACAGGGATCCCAATTCACCCCTCCACTTT. This encodes CASSTNRDPNSPLHF. This chain links TRBV6-1 with TRBJ1-6; a possible D gene is TRBD1 (6 bases). Germline lookup yields CDR1 MNHNS and CDR2 SASEGT. V was pared by 5 bases and J by 7 bases, with 15 bases between. CDR3 length equals 15 residues.